Presented here are 16 T cell receptor beta chains from one specimen sequenced in a study of prognosis after radiotherapy for stage I lung cancer. The authors amplified TCR beta CDR3 from genomic DNA using two-round multiplex PCR. Primers specific to each TRBV and TRBJ gene were used in first-round PCR. TCRdb re-called the multiplex PCR reads through MiXCR, storing one row per CDR3 protein. Found here are around 51,000 distinct CDR3 sequences, under 45% of them singletons; the top ten hold 9.2%. This material consisted of PBMCs, taken before or after stereotactic body radiation therapy (not recorded which). Receptors originate from a donor aged 50 or older with non-small cell lung cancer.

In this sample, this clonotype turned up many times. The genes are TRBV28 and TRBJ1-5; tentatively, D is TRBD1 (5 bases). There are 15 residues in the CDR3. Germline V gives CDR1 MDHEN, CDR2 SYDVKM. V lost 7 bases to trimming and J lost 2 bases, with 15 bases between them. CDR3 sequence (DNA): TGTGCCAGCACGGGGCAGGGAGGGGGCAATCAGCCCCAGCATTTT. Encoded protein: CASTGQGGGNQPQHF.

This clonotype has ten or more counts. CDR3 nucleotide sequence: TGCAGCGTTGGCAGGGGTAACACTGAAGCTTTCTTT. Residues: CSVGRGNTEAFF. The V gene is TRBV29-1, the J gene TRBJ1-1, with a weak D call TRBD1 (6 bases). The germline V gene encodes CDR1 SQVTM and CDR2 ANQGSEA. Trimming pared 4 bases from V and 2 bases from J, leaving 8 bases between. There are 12 residues in the CDR3.

As regards this clonotype: At one boundary the junction diverges from the germline segment, which might be a read error. This chain uses TRBV24-1 with TRBJ1-2; TRBD1 matches 7 bases. There are 16 residues in the CDR3. Germline V gene sequence: CDR1 KGHDR, CDR2 SFDVKD. The CDR3 DNA sequence: TGTACCACCAGTGATTCCGGGGGGACAGACGCTCATGGCTACACCTTC. It encodes CTTSDSGGTDAHGYTF.

This clonotype is judged medium-sized. The CDR3 protein is CASNGTPRSPLHF. CDR3 in DNA: TGTGCCAGCAATGGGACACCGCGATCACCCCTCCACTTT. The chain combines TRBV28 with TRBJ1-6, with D possibly TRBD1 on 6 matching bases. V was clipped by 7 bases and J by 10 bases, with 14 bases between them. The CDR3 extends over 13 amino acids. CDR1 and CDR2 (germline): MDHEN, SYDVKM.

Remarks on this clonotype: Being one base from a much bigger clone, this may be a read error. The chain combines TRBV6-5 with TRBJ2-7; the match to TRBD2 covers 7 bases. Germline CDR1 MNHEY, CDR2 SVGAGI. Trimming took 1 base from V and 5 from J; bases not matched to a gene: 11. CDR3 length: 16 amino acids. The DNA for the CDR3 is TGTGCCAGCAGTTACTACGCTGGCGGGAGCTTTGACGAGCAGTACTTC. Translating it yields CASSYYAGGSFDEQYF.

This sequence joins TRBV5-1 and TRBJ2-2; TRBD1 might be the D (6 bases). Per germline, CDR1 SGHRS and CDR2 YFSETQ. CDR3 length: 14 residues. Between the trimmed V and J ends, which lost 4 bases and 7 bases, there was a span of 14 bases. For the CDR3, the DNA is TGCGCCAGCAGCCCACAGGGTAGTATCGGGGAGCTGTTTTTT. Encoded protein: CASSPQGSIGELFF. Together with reference TRBV5-1 and TRBJ2-2, the CDR3 gives the full variable domain: KAGVTQTPRYLIKTRGQQVTLSCSPISGHRSVSWYQQTPGQGLQFLFEYFSETQRNKGNFPGRFSGRQFSNSRSEMNVSTLELGDSALYLCASSPQGSIGELFFGEGSRLTVL.

The chain carries TRBV15 and TRBJ1-1; weak D call: TRBD1 (5 bases). There are 16 residues in the CDR3. CDR1 and CDR2 (germline): LNHNV, YYDKDF (reference sequence). Trimming left V 0 bases short and J 9 bases short, with 20 bases between. CDR3 loop: CATSREGLYGARQAFF. CDR3 nucleotide sequence: TGTGCCACCAGCAGAGAGGGTTTGTACGGGGCCCGCCAAGCTTTCTTT.

This clonotype was counted many times. This chain uses TRBV6-2 or TRBV6-3 with TRBJ1-5; 7 bases match TRBD1. The ends lost 4 bases at V and 7 bases at J; junction bases unmatched: 7. Germline CDR1 reads MNHEY; CDR2 reads SVGEGT. The CDR3 has 14 amino acids. For the CDR3, the DNA is TGTGCCAGCAGTTTCCAAGGGGGCTGGCAGCCCCAGCATTTT. This codes for CASSFQGGWQPQHF.

To note about this clonotype: A read error is possible here, since a much larger clone lies one base away. The CDR3 loop is CASRPLGPAGKGDEQFF. The CDR3 DNA reads TGTGCCAGCAGGCCTTTGGGGCCAGCGGGGAAAGGCGATGAGCAGTTCTTC. The chain joins TRBV6-2 or TRBV6-3 to TRBJ2-1, with 7 nucleotides matching TRBD2. With 6 bases clipped from V and 8 bases from J, the junction kept 19 bases outside the gene matches. Germline CDR1 is MNHEY and CDR2 is SVGEGT. The CDR3 totals 17 residues.

In this sample, this clonotype turned up many times. This chain joins TRBV11-3 and TRBJ2-7; D gene unclear. Trimming stripped 4 bases from V and 5 bases from J, with 12 bases between. Looked up from germline, CDR1 is SGHNT and CDR2 is YENEEA. The CDR3 is made up of 13 amino acids. This CDR3 is CASSSGVTDEQYF. In DNA form, the CDR3 reads TGTGCCAGCAGCTCTGGGGTGACGGACGAGCAGTACTTC.

This clonotype was seen repeatedly, ten times or more. This rearrangement joins TRBV24-1 to TRBJ2-5; TRBD1 aligns across 9 bases. Germline V lookup: CDR1 KGHDR, CDR2 SFDVKD. This CDR3 has 16 amino acids. V was clipped by 9 bases and J by 4 bases; unmatched bases: 14. The CDR3 coding sequence is TGTGCCACCGGCTACTTTCTGGGACAGGGTATAGAGACCCAGTACTTC. Translating gives CATGYFLGQGIETQYF.

Concerning this clonotype itself: A junction boundary mismatches the germline segment, possibly from a read error. V gene TRBV7-8 combines with J gene TRBJ2-3, with D perhaps matching TRBD2 (6 bases). CDR1 is SGHVS and CDR2 is FQNEAQ in the germline V gene. This CDR3 is 17 amino acids long. CDR3 sequence (DNA): TGTGCCAGCAGCTTAAGTTTGCAGGGACTGGGCACAGATACTCAGTATTTT. It specifies CASSLSLQGLGTDTQYF.

This clonotype is labeled medium-sized. The rearrangement joins TRBV5-1 to TRBJ2-1; 8 nucleotides match TRBD2. In germline, CDR1 is SGHRS, CDR2 YFSETQ. With V trimmed by 6 bases and J by 8 bases, 19 bases remained unmatched. The CDR3 runs 17 residues. DNA for the CDR3: TGCGCCAGCAAGCGAGGACGGGGGGGGGTTGGAGGGGATGAGCAGTTCTTC. Its translation is CASKRGRGGVGGDEQFF. Full variable domain (missing parts from reference TRBV5-1 and TRBJ2-1): KAGVTQTPRYLIKTRGQQVTLSCSPISGHRSVSWYQQTPGQGLQFLFEYFSETQRNKGNFPGRFSGRQFSNSRSEMNVSTLELGDSALYLCASKRGRGGVGGDEQFFGPGTRLTVL.

This clonotype was picked up many times. J is TRBJ2-3 and V is TRBV4-1; 7 bases agree with TRBD2. This CDR3 region has 15 residues. CDR1 is MGHRA, CDR2 YSYEKL, per germline. Losses at the gene ends were 4 bases for V and 1 base for J; bases not matched to a gene: 5. The CDR3 region is CASSLAGGGTDTQYF. Here the CDR3 DNA reads TGCGCCAGCAGCCTCGCTGGGGGGGGCACAGATACGCAGTATTTT.

This clonotype occurred many times. The V gene is TRBV5-6, the J gene TRBJ1-1; 9 nucleotides match TRBD1. The germline V gene has CDR1 SGHDT and CDR2 YYEEEE. The J segment lost 5 bases and the V segment lost 2 bases, leaving 7 bases of the junction unmatched. The CDR3 is made up of 15 amino acids. In DNA, the CDR3 is TGTGCCAGCAGCTTAACAGGGGGCGGTCGGACTGAAGCTTTCTTT. Its translation: CASSLTGGGRTEAFF.

The chain is built from TRBV7-2 and TRBJ2-7, with a possible D match to TRBD2 (5 bases). The CDR3 runs 16 residues. Germline CDR1 is SGHTA and CDR2 is FQGNSA. V gave up 1 base and J gave up 0 bases, with 13 bases separating them. The CDR3 loop is CASSLVGTGTSYEQYF. In DNA, the CDR3 is TGTGCCAGCAGCTTAGTAGGCACGGGAACCTCCTACGAGCAGTACTTC. Supplemented by reference TRBV7-2 and TRBJ2-7, the full variable domain reads GAGVSQSPSNKVTEKGKDVELRCDPISGHTALYWYRQSLGQGLEFLIYFQGNSAPDKSGLPSDRFSAERTGGSVSTLTIQRTQQEDSAVYLCASSLVGTGTSYEQYFGPGTRLTVT.